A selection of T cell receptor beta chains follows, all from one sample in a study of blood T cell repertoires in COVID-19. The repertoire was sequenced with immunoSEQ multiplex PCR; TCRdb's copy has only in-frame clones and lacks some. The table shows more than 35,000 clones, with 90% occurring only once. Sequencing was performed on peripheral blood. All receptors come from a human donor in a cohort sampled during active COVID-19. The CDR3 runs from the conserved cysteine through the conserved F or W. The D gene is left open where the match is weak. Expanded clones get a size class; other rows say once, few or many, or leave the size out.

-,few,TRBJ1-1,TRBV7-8,CASNNPQNTEAFF,TGTGCCAGCAACAACCCCCAGAACACTGAAGCTTTCTTT
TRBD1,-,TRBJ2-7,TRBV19,CASSIDRGLSYEQYF,TGTGCCAGTAGTATTGACAGGGGGTTATCCTACGAGCAGTACTTC
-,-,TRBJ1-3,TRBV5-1,CASRNERNTIYF,TGCGCCAGCAGAAACGAGAGAAACACCATATATTTT
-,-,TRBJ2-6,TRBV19,CASNDGLSGANVLTF,TGTGCCAGTAACGACGGGTTGTCTGGGGCCAACGTCCTGACTTTC
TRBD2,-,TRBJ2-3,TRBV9,CASSVGALAGLTDTQYF,TGTGCCAGCAGCGTAGGGGCATTAGCGGGATTAACAGATACGCAGTATTTT
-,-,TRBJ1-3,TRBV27,CASSPSAGKGNTIYF,TGTGCCAGCAGTCCATCGGCGGGGAAGGGAAACACCATATATTTT
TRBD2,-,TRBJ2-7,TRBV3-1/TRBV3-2,CASSQDLAGVNEQYF,TGTGCCAGCAGCCAAGACCTAGCGGGAGTCAACGAGCAGTACTTC
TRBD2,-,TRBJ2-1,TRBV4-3,CASSQDPLAGGIIGSYNEQFF,TGCGCCAGCAGCCAAGATCCCCTAGCGGGAGGGATTATAGGGTCCTACAATGAGCAGTTCTTC
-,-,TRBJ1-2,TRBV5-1,CASSPGGSRFYGYTF,TGCGCCAGCAGCCCGGGGGGGTCGAGGTTCTATGGCTACACCTTC
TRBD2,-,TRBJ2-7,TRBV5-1,CASSSGLVFEQYF,TGCGCCAGCAGCTCCGGACTAGTGTTCGAGCAGTACTTC
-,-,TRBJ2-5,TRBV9,CASSLALAERETQYF,TGTGCCAGCAGCCTTGCTTTAGCCGAGCGGGAGACCCAGTACTTC
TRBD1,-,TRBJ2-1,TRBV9,CASSVATGDRQFF,TGTGCCAGCAGCGTAGCTACAGGGGATAGGCAGTTCTTC
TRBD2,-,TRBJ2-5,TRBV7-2,CASSFLAEETQYF,TGTGCCAGCAGCTTCCTAGCGGAAGAGACCCAGTACTTC
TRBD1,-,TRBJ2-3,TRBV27,CASSSWTGGYTDTQYF,TGTGCCAGCAGTTCCTGGACAGGGGGGTACACAGATACGCAGTATTTT
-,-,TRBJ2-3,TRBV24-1,CATSDFDGRAERVDTQYF,TGTGCCACCAGTGATTTTGACGGGAGAGCGGAGAGGGTAGATACGCAGTATTTT
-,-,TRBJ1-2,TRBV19,CASSIRPGNYGYTF,TGTGCCAGTAGTATACGTCCAGGGAACTATGGCTACACCTTC
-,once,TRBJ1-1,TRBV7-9,CASRPTGNLNTEAFF,TGTGCCAGCAGACCCACCGGGAATCTGAACACTGAAGCTTTCTTT
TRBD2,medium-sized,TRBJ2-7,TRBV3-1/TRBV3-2,CASSQGWAGEGYEQYF,TGTGCCAGCAGCCAAGGGTGGGCGGGAGAAGGGTACGAGCAGTACTTC
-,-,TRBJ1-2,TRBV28,CASSRGGGYGYTF,TGTGCCAGCAGTCGCGGGGGGGGCTATGGCTACACCTTC
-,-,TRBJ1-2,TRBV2,CAILQGSVGGYTF,TGTGCCATACTACAGGGTTCGGTCGGGGGCTACACCTTC
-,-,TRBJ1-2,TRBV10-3,CAISGRHTPGDGYTF,TGTGCCATCAGTGGACGACACACCCCGGGGGATGGCTACACCTTC
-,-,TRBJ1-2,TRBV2,CASSEFPAGGYTF,TGTGCCAGCAGTGAATTCCCAGCGGGTGGCTACACCTTC
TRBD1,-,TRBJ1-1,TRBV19,CASSDRARGVEAFF,TGTGCCAGTAGTGACAGGGCCCGCGGGGTTGAAGCTTTCTTT
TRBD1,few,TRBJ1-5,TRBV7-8,CASSLVATGGGIQPQHF,TGTGCCAGCAGCTTAGTCGCGACAGGGGGCGGAATTCAGCCCCAGCATTTT
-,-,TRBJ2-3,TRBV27,CASSLDTVSGDTQYF,TGTGCCAGCAGTTTGGATACAGTGTCCGGAGATACGCAGTATTTT
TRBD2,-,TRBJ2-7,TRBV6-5,CASTFTSGGYEQYF,TGTGCCAGCACCTTCACCTCGGGGGGCTACGAGCAGTACTTC
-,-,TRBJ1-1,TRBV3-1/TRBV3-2,CASSQALEAFF,TGTGCCAGCAGCCAAGCGCTCGAGGCTTTCTTT
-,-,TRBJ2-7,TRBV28,CASSSSSVGELRAGFF,TGTGCCAGCAGTTCTTCTAGCGTGGGCGAATTACGAGCAGGTTTCTTC
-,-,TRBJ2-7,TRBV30,CAWTAVGRPYEQYF,TGTGCCTGGACGGCTGTGGGGCGCCCCTACGAGCAGTACTTC
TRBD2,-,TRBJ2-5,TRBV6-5,CASSYGLAGVETQYF,TGTGCCAGCAGTTACGGTCTAGCGGGAGTAGAGACCCAGTACTTC
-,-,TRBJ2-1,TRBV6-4,CASSDLPLTMASHNEQFF,TGTGCCAGCAGTGACCTACCTTTGACTATGGCGTCGCACAATGAGCAGTTCTTC
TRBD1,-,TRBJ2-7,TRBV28,CASSLLGTDLYEQYF,TGTGCCAGCAGTTTACTAGGGACAGACCTCTACGAGCAGTACTTC
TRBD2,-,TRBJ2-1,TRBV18,CASSPPGLAGVNEQFF,TGTGCCAGCTCACCACCGGGGTTAGCGGGAGTTAATGAGCAGTTCTTC